The clone carrying this T cell receptor beta chain was counted between two and nine times. Those designated as exposed participants met a COVID-19 case within 2 weeks before study entry. The CDR3 extends over 13 amino acids. CDR1 LNHDA and CDR2 SQIVND come from the germline V gene (reference sequence). V was trimmed by 5 bases and J by 4 bases, leaving 11 bases between them. These data come from a study of blood T cell repertoires in COVID-19. Study at large: Researchers got acute and convalescent COVID-19 samples from the United States, Italy and Spain. Sample material is recorded as cDNA or gDNA derived from T cells, B-cell-depleted T cells, or PBMCs.

Original analysis: Amplification from reference gene primers served as the basis for estimated nucleated cell counts. The protocol was immunoSEQ multiplex PCR, while the TCRdb copy is restricted to in-frame clones and leaves out a portion. V, J and clone size are those of that table, while D and trimming were read from the DNA. Seen here are some 320,000 clones, roughly 85% observed once, and the top ten hold over 1.5%. The rearrangement uses TRBV19 and TRBJ1-2; possibly TRBD1 for D (5 bases). This clonotype originated in a woman younger than 45 who had been exposed to COVID-19. The specimen sequenced was PBMCs or T cells enriched from blood (not recorded which). The CDR3 loop is CASSLRGPYGYTF. The DNA of the CDR3 is TGTGCCAGTAGTTTAAGGGGTCCCTATGGCTACACCTTC.